This T cell receptor beta chain is from a study of blood T cell repertoires in COVID-19. Whole-study context: Italy, Spain and the United States were the sources of the convalescent and acute COVID-19 samples. PBMCs, B-cell-depleted T cells, or T cells were the source of the cDNA or gDNA that made up the material.

The length of the CDR3 is 14 residues. J was trimmed by 6 bases and V by 10 bases; bases with no gene match: 5. Germline CDR1 SNHLY, CDR2 FYNNEI. TCRdb's table, derived via immunoSEQ multiplex PCR, lists solely in-frame clones and lacks some. The sample consists of 70,000 to 95,000 clones, just over 90% of them appearing once. This clone was picked up a small number of times. The sample consisted of peripheral blood. This receptor was taken from a woman between 50 and 59 years old in a cohort sampled during active COVID-19. The chain links TRBV2 to TRBJ1-6, with 11 bases that match TRBD1. The DNA for the CDR3 is TGTGCCATCTGGGACAGGGGGGCTAATTCACCCCTCCACTTT. Its protein is CAIWDRGANSPLHF.